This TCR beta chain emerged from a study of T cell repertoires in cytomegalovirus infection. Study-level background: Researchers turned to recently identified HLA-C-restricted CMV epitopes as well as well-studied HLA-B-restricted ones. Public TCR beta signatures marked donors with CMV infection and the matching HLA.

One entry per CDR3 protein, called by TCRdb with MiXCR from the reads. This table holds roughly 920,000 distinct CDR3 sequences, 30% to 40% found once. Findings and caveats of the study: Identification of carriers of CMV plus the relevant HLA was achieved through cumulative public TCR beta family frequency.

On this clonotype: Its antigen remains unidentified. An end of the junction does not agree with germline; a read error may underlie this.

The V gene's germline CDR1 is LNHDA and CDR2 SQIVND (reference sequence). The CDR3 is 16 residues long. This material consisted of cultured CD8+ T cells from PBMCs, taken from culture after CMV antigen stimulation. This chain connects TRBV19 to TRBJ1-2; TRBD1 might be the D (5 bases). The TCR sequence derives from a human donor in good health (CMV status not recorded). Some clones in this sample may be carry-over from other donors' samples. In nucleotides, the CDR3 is TGTGCCTGTAGTACCTATGAACGACAGACCTCCTATGGCTACACCTTC. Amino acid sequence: CACSTYERQTSYGYTF. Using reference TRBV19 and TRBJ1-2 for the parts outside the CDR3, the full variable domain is DGGITQSPKYLFRKEGQNVTLSCEQNLNHDAMYWYRQDPGQGLRLIYYSQIVNDFQKGDIAEGYSVSREKKESFPLTVTSAQKNPTAFYLCACSTYERQTSYGYTFGSGTRLTVV.